This is a list of T cell receptor beta chains from one sample in a study of technical replicates of blood from a handful of donors. Only in-frame clones appear in the TCRdb table, and some are missing; sequencing was by immunoSEQ multiplex PCR. The sample yields approximately 73,000 clones, roughly 90% seen once. Sequences were obtained from T cells isolated from PBMCs. The receptors shown here come from a human donor in good health. CDR3s include the opening cysteine and the closing phenylalanine or tryptophan. D genes are given only for firm matches. Expanded clones get a size class; other rows say once, few or many, or leave the size out.

V: TRBV13
D: TRBD2
size: -
J: TRBJ2-1
CDR3: CASSSRGLAGQFYNEQFF
DNA: TGTGCCAGCAGCTCTAGGGGACTAGCGGGACAGTTCTACAATGAGCAGTTCTTC

V: TRBV19
D: -
size: -
J: TRBJ1-2
CDR3: CASSIGVSRANYGYTF
DNA: TGTGCCAGTAGTATAGGAGTATCTCGAGCTAACTATGGCTACACCTTC

V: TRBV27
D: -
size: -
J: TRBJ2-3
CDR3: CASSIAEGTDTQYF
DNA: TGTGCCAGCAGTATAGCGGAGGGCACAGATACGCAGTATTTT

V: TRBV6-5
D: -
size: -
J: TRBJ1-3
CDR3: CASSYSPGDAGNTIYF
DNA: TGTGCCAGCAGTTACTCTCCAGGGGACGCTGGAAACACCATATATTTT

V: TRBV28
D: -
size: -
J: TRBJ1-5
CDR3: CASSSRSIDQPQHF
DNA: TGTGCCAGCAGTTCTCGGTCCATAGATCAGCCCCAGCATTTT

V: TRBV28
D: TRBD1
size: few
J: TRBJ2-2
CDR3: CASSTLSAGGTGELFF
DNA: TGTGCCAGCAGCACCCTCTCGGCAGGGGGCACCGGGGAGCTGTTTTTT

V: TRBV15
D: -
size: -
J: TRBJ1-2
CDR3: CATSRDPSEGYTF
DNA: TGTGCCACCAGCAGAGATCCAAGCGAGGGCTACACCTTC

V: TRBV10-3
D: -
size: few
J: TRBJ1-3
CDR3: CAISESGFERDTIYF
DNA: TGTGCCATCAGTGAGTCTGGCTTCGAGAGGGACACCATATATTTT

V: TRBV4-3
D: -
size: -
J: TRBJ2-2
CDR3: CASSQGNSRLTGELFF
DNA: TGCGCCAGCAGCCAAGGTAATAGCCGCCTCACCGGGGAGCTGTTTTTT

V: TRBV6-5
D: TRBD1
size: -
J: TRBJ2-2
CDR3: CASSLYRGATGELFF
DNA: TGTGCCAGCAGTTTATACAGGGGGGCAACCGGGGAGCTGTTTTTT

V: TRBV2
D: -
size: -
J: TRBJ2-1
CDR3: CASSPQGYEQFF
DNA: TGTGCCAGCAGCCCCCAGGGGTATGAGCAGTTCTTC

V: TRBV14
D: TRBD1
size: -
J: TRBJ2-7
CDR3: CASSQVDRGSYEQYF
DNA: TGTGCCAGCAGCCAAGTGGACAGGGGCTCCTACGAGCAGTACTTC

V: TRBV10-1
D: -
size: -
J: TRBJ2-3
CDR3: CASSGIAQSTDTQYF
DNA: TGCGCCAGCAGTGGCATCGCCCAGAGCACAGATACGCAGTATTTT

V: TRBV11-2
D: -
size: -
J: TRBJ1-2
CDR3: CASSPSGAKGYGYTF
DNA: TGTGCCAGCAGCCCCTCAGGGGCAAAGGGGTATGGCTACACCTTC

V: TRBV27
D: -
size: -
J: TRBJ2-7
CDR3: CASSFGGTYEQYF
DNA: TGTGCCAGCAGTTTTGGGGGGACCTACGAGCAGTACTTC

V: TRBV11-3
D: TRBD1
size: once
J: TRBJ1-1
CDR3: CASSLDPLRAGGITEAFF
DNA: TGTGCCAGCAGCTTAGATCCCTTAAGGGCAGGGGGCATCACTGAAGCTTTCTTT

V: TRBV27
D: -
size: -
J: TRBJ1-1
CDR3: CASSFFGGNTEAFF
DNA: TGTGCCAGCAGTTTTTTCGGCGGGAACACTGAAGCTTTCTTT

V: TRBV7-8
D: -
size: -
J: TRBJ2-6
CDR3: CASSLLGRGANVLTF
DNA: TGTGCCAGCAGCTTATTGGGGAGAGGGGCCAACGTCCTGACTTTC

V: TRBV7-3
D: -
size: -
J: TRBJ2-5
CDR3: CASSFASSGSETQYF
DNA: TGTGCCAGCAGCTTTGCCTCCTCTGGCTCGGAGACCCAGTACTTC

V: TRBV29-1
D: -
size: -
J: TRBJ2-7
CDR3: CSVGRGQSAYEQYF
DNA: TGCAGCGTCGGTAGAGGACAGTCGGCCTACGAGCAGTACTTC

V: TRBV15
D: -
size: -
J: TRBJ2-1
CDR3: CATSRDFGSYNEQFF
DNA: TGTGCCACCAGCAGAGATTTTGGCAGCTACAATGAGCAGTTCTTC

V: TRBV6-1
D: -
size: -
J: TRBJ1-5
CDR3: CASSESPGGSGQPQHF
DNA: TGTGCCAGCAGTGAAAGTCCGGGGGGATCTGGGCAGCCCCAGCATTTT

V: TRBV14
D: -
size: -
J: TRBJ2-1
CDR3: CASSQRRYNEQFF
DNA: TGTGCCAGCAGCCAACGGCGGTACAATGAGCAGTTCTTC

V: TRBV7-9
D: TRBD1
size: -
J: TRBJ1-5
CDR3: CASSLTGVQPQHF
DNA: TGTGCCAGCAGCCTAACAGGGGTACAGCCCCAGCATTTT

V: TRBV29-1
D: -
size: -
J: TRBJ1-4
CDR3: CSVEDRRTEKLFF
DNA: TGCAGCGTTGAAGATAGGAGAACTGAAAAACTGTTTTTT

V: TRBV15
D: TRBD2
size: -
J: TRBJ2-7
CDR3: CATSRGGGQKRESSYEQYF
DNA: TGTGCCACCAGCAGAGGGGGGGGGCAAAAGCGGGAGTCTTCTTACGAGCAGTACTTC

V: TRBV28
D: TRBD2
size: -
J: TRBJ2-5
CDR3: CASSLISGTIRGETQYF
DNA: TGTGCCAGCAGTTTAATTAGCGGGACCATCAGGGGAGAGACCCAGTACTTC

V: TRBV14
D: -
size: -
J: TRBJ2-1
CDR3: CASSQEHDEQFF
DNA: TGTGCCAGCAGCCAAGAACACGATGAGCAGTTCTTC

V: TRBV19
D: TRBD1
size: -
J: TRBJ1-5
CDR3: CASSRDRGNQPQHF
DNA: TGTGCCAGTAGTAGGGACAGAGGCAATCAGCCCCAGCATTTT

V: TRBV10-2
D: TRBD1
size: -
J: TRBJ2-7
CDR3: CASSGQGKSYEQYF
DNA: TGCGCCAGCAGTGGACAGGGTAAATCCTACGAGCAGTACTTC

V: TRBV30
D: -
size: -
J: TRBJ2-5
CDR3: CAWSVPVQETQYF
DNA: TGTGCCTGGAGTGTACCGGTCCAAGAGACCCAGTACTTC

V: TRBV29-1
D: -
size: -
J: TRBJ2-7
CDR3: CSVEDQSDEQYF
DNA: TGCAGCGTTGAAGACCAATCAGACGAGCAGTACTTC

V: TRBV7-3
D: -
size: -
J: TRBJ2-3
CDR3: CASSPAVGEVGDTQYF
DNA: TGTGCCAGCAGCCCGGCGGTGGGGGAGGTGGGAGATACGCAGTATTTT

V: TRBV30
D: TRBD1
size: -
J: TRBJ1-4
CDR3: CAWLGQGLATNEKLFF
DNA: TGTGCCTGGTTGGGACAGGGGTTAGCAACTAATGAAAAACTGTTTTTT

V: TRBV7-8
D: TRBD1
size: -
J: TRBJ1-2
CDR3: CASSLVEIGQGANYGYTF
DNA: TGTGCCAGCAGCTTAGTTGAGATTGGACAGGGAGCTAACTATGGCTACACCTTC